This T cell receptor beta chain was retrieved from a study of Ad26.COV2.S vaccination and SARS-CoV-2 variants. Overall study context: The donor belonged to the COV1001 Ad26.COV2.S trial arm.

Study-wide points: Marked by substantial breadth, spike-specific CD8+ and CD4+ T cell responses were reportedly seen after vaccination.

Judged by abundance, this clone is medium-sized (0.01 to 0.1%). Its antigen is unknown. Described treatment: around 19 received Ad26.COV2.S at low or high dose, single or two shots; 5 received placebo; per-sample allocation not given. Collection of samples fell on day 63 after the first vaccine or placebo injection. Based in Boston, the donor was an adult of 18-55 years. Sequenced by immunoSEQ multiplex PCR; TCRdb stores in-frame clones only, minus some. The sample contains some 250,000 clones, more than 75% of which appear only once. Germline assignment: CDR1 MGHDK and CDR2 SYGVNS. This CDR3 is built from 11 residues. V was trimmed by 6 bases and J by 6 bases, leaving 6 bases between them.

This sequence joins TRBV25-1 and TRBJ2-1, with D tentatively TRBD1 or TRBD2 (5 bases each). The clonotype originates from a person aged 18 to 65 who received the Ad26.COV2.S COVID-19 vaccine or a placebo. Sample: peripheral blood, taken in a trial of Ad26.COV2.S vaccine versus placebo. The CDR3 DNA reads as TGTGCCAGCAGCGGGGCCAATGAGCAGTTCTTC. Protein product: CASSGANEQFF.